This T cell receptor beta chain was recorded in a study of CD8+ T cells in alopecia areata (dated by TCRdb to the late 2010s). Context from the whole study: The study used high-throughput TCRbeta sequencing to examine T cell clonal expansion in alopecia areata, in both the C3H/HeJ mouse model and human patients. In humans, TCRbeta sequencing was performed on scalp tissue and on sorted CD4+ and CD8+ peripheral blood T cells from healthy controls and from patients with patchy or totalis/universalis alopecia areata. Scalp clonality was compared across normal scalp (n=4), patchy alopecia areata scalp (n=8), and alopecia totalis/universalis scalp (n=8). RNA was obtained with the PAXgene miRNA kit for fixed scalp, the miRNeasy kit for PBMCs, and the RNeasy kit for mouse skin. TCRbeta CDR3 regions were amplified by immunoSEQ multiplex PCR with 35 Vbeta forward and 13 Jbeta reverse primers. General conclusions and limits of the study: Unlike mouse skin, which is dominated by gammadelta T cells, normal human skin has resident alphabeta T cells that are also sequenced, and this complicates analysis of the scalp TCR repertoire. Compared with normal scalp, lesional scalp had higher clonality and more expanded CD8+ clones, particularly in alopecia totalis/universalis, a pattern that suggests antigenic drive. Shared TCR sequences between patients were less evident than in mice, which may be partly attributable to HLA diversity in the patient population.

Comments on this clone: The antigen it binds to is not known. It has no much larger one-base neighbor in the sample; base qualities were not kept.

The receptor library was made with the immunoSEQ multiplex PCR assay. RNA was extracted from all samples and reverse transcribed into cDNA, which served as template for TCR sequencing. SuperScript III was used to make first-strand cDNA, primed with a 2:1 mix of oligo-dT and random hexamers. A synthetic immune receptor repertoire was used to gauge amplification bias, and whatever bias remained was removed computationally. The source study handled its data this way. Raw reads were preprocessed to remove errors, and CDR3 was defined according to IMGT conventions as the region from the conserved cysteine to phenylalanine. Clonality was computed as 1 minus the Shannon entropy, with the entropy normalized by log2 of the number of productive unique TCRs. Whether scalp clones were CD4 or CD8 was inferred by matching scalp TCRbeta sequences against CD4 and CD8 repertoires sorted from blood. Sourced from immuneACCESS, this table was stored by TCRdb with only in-frame sequences that have V and J called. A share of the clones is absent; for the studies checked, an unresolved V gene accounts for under half, and the remainder has no known explanation. V and J calls and clone size are given by that table; D and trimming were obtained from the DNA. The sample table contains about 200,000 clones; only one count was recorded for 56% of them. The biggest ten clones account for approximately 4.9% of the sample.

PBMCs were separated by density centrifugation and stained for CD3, CD4 and CD8, after which CD4+ and CD8+ T cells were sorted on a FACSAria. Scalp biopsies and blood samples were obtained from unaffected controls. V is shortened by 1 base, J by 0 bases, and the region joining them spans 7 bases. For CDR1 and CDR2, the germline V gene lists SGHRS and YFSETQ. Its CDR3 holds 14 amino acids, cysteine through phenylalanine. Only CDR3 DNA remains: 42 bases, in frame from the first base. The sequence was collected from a human donor in good health. Sequenced input: CD8+ T cells sorted from blood. The rearrangement combines TRBV5-1 with TRBJ1-1; the D gene assignment is ambiguous. The bases read TGCGCCAGCAGCTTGACAGCAATGAACACTGAAGCTTTCTTT. It codes for CASSLTAMNTEAFF.